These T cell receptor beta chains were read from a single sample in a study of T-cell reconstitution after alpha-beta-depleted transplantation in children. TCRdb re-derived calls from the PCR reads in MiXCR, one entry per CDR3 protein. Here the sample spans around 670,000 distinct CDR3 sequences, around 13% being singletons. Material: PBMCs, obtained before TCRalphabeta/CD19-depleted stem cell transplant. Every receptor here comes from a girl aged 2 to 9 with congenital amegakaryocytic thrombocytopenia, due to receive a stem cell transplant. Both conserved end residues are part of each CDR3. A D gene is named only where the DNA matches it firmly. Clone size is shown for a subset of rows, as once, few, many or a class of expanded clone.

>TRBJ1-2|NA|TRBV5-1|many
CASSLAPGLDGYTF
TGCGCCAGCAGCTTGGCCCCCGGGCTGGATGGCTACACCTTC
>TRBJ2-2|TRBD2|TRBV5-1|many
CASSLVGTSGIGELFF
TGCGCCAGCAGCTTGGTCGGGACTAGCGGGATCGGGGAGCTGTTTTTT
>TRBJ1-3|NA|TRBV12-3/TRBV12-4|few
CASVLALSGNTIYF
TGTGCCAGCGTGCTGGCCCTATCTGGAAACACCATATATTTT
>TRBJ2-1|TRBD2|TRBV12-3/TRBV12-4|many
CASSFRRETWSNEQFF
TGTGCCAGCAGTTTTAGGCGGGAGACTTGGAGCAATGAGCAGTTCTTC
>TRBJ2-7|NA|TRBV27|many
CASSLEWSSIYEQYF
TGTGCCAGCAGTTTAGAGTGGTCTAGCATATACGAGCAGTACTTC
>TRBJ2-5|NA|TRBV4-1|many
CASSQGTETQYF
TGCGCCAGCAGCCAAGGTACAGAGACCCAGTACTTC
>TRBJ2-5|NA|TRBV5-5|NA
CARSPGPQETQYF
TGTGCCCGCAGCCCTGGTCCTCAAGAGACCCAGTACTTC
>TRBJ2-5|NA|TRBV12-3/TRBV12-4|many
CASSLGTVEETQYF
TGTGCCAGCAGTTTAGGGACAGTAGAAGAGACCCAGTACTTC
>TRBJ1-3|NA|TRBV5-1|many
CASSLTDNSGNTIYF
TGCGCCAGCAGCTTGACAGATAACTCTGGAAACACCATATATTTT
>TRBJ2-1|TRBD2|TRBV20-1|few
CSARAGGLAGGNEQFF
TGCAGTGCTAGAGCCGGTGGACTAGCTGGGGGCAATGAGCAGTTCTTC
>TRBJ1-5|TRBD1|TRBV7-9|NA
CASTMEGGVSQHF
TGTGCCAGCACCATGGAAGGGGGCGTCTCTCAGCATTTT
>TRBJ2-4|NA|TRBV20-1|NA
CSARAAGNANIQYF
TGCAGTGCTAGAGCGGCTGGGAACGCAAACATTCAGTACTTC
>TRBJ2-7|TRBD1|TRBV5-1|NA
CASSTMTGTYEQYF
TGCGCCAGCAGCACCATGACAGGGACCTACGAGCAGTACTTC
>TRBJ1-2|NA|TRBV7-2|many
CASSLVTEGYTF
TGTGCCAGCAGCTTAGTGACAGAGGGCTACACCTTC